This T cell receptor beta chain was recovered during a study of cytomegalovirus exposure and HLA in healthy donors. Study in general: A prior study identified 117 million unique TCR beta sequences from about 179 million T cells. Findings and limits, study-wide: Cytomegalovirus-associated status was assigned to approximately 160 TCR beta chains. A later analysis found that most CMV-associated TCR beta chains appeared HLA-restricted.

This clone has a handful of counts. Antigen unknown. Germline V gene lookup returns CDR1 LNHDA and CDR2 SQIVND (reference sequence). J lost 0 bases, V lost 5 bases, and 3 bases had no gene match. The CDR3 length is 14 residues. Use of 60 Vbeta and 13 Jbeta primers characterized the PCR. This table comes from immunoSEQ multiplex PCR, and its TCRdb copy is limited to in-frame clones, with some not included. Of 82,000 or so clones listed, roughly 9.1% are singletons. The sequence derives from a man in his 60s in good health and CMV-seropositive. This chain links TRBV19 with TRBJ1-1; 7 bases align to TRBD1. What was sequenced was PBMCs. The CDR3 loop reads CASSPGQLNTEAFF. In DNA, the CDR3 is TGTGCCAGTAGTCCGGGACAGCTGAACACTGAAGCTTTCTTT.